This TCR beta chain comes out of a study of cytomegalovirus exposure and HLA in healthy donors (dated by TCRdb to the late 2010s). With respect to the entire study: An earlier analysis of roughly 610 of the donors reported about 280 Gb of sequence data and around 120 million unique TCR beta sequences obtained from about 179 million T cells. Among about 370 genotyped donors of the cohort, an average of around 250,000 unique TCR beta nucleotide sequences was sequenced per donor, of which about 20% were non-productive. High-throughput TCR immunosequencing, statistical association of individual TCRs with disease status, and machine learning were combined to predict cytomegalovirus infection status. Along with the roughly 700-subject first cohort, a separate validation cohort of 120 different subjects was used. A later genetic analysis took genome-wide SNP genotypes for about three fifths of the roughly 700 donors and used that subset as a discovery cohort. An early release that covered more than 550 HLA-typed donors contained 300 to 350 gigabases of sequencing data and 65 million to 100 million unique TCR sequences. In a later analysis, previously published TCR beta repertoires from about 640 donors were re-analyzed and high-resolution HLA genotyping was added so that TCR occurrence patterns could be studied. Every discovery cohort repertoire had been produced on one sequencing platform. Both class I and class II loci were covered by HLA typing, at four-digit resolution. Among the approximately 400 genotyped donors, roughly 80% belonged to the genetic ancestry cluster associated with self-reported Caucasian donors. The study was designed to test whether signatures of past pathogen exposure could be identified by cataloging public T cell receptors. Rather than using new phenotypic data, the later analysis identified candidate immune exposures from TCR beta sequences and from how often those sequences occurred across donors. Five DR-DQ haplotypes were handled as single units for association and clustering because linkage in the cohort was strong. Donor age, sex, ethnicity and CMV serostatus were compiled together with the repertoire data. Using immunosequencing, the study profiled T cell repertoires from 550 to 750 subjects and related those repertoires to cytomegalovirus serostatus. The number of typed donors differed by locus: roughly 629-640 for A, B, C, DRB1 and DQB1; 500 to 550 for DQA1; about 600 for DPA1; and some 430 for DPB1. An earlier analysis of 587 of the donors used high-throughput TCR beta sequencing to judge whether each TCR beta V gene segment behaved as functional or pseudogenic.

In total, roughly 670 healthy bone marrow donors made up the cohort. All cohort members were sampled while nominally healthy, although unrecorded immune exposures were likely present. The donor was CMV seropositive and belonged to the group of more than 250 seropositive cohort members. Each donor provided a peripheral blood sample, and peripheral blood mononuclear cells were used for TCR beta sequencing. Genomic DNA was extracted from the blood cell samples with the Qiagen DNeasy Blood Extraction Kit. Library generation was performed with the immunoSEQ multiplex PCR assay. The multiplex PCR relied on a mix of 60 forward primers for TCR Vbeta segments and 13 reverse primers for TCR Jbeta segments. The CDR3 region of rearranged TCR beta genes was amplified from genomic DNA by a multiplex PCR assay. The Illumina HiSeq System was used to sequence the amplified TCR beta libraries as 87-base-pair reads. In the authors' own workflow: Across the roughly 670 repertoires, a later analysis counted 80 million or so unique TCR beta chains, around 10 million of which were shared by at least two donors. Raw reads were error-corrected and collapsed into unique sequences with a nearest-neighbor algorithm that merged closely related sequences to remove PCR and sequencing errors. CDR3 sequences were aligned to IMGT reference sequences to assign V, D and J gene segments. Each retained sequence needed at least a six-nucleotide match to both a V gene segment and a J gene segment. A rearrangement was called productive if the CDR3 had no stop codons and remained in frame with V and J, and every other rearrangement was called non-productive. CDR3 was defined by IMGT convention, running from the second conserved V-encoded cysteine to the conserved J-encoded phenylalanine. In an earlier analysis of roughly 580 of the donors, sequences lacking an unambiguous match to a single V gene segment were excluded. An earlier analysis of several hundred of the donors called V segments functional above 56.7% productive rearrangements and segregating when the between-donor standard deviation exceeded 5%. A statistical classification framework was developed to diagnose cytomegalovirus status using the catalog of TCR beta chain sequences. A later analysis assigned V and J genes by comparing TCR nucleotide sequences with IMGT/GENE-DB human TR gene sequences. The TCRdist pipeline was used in a later analysis to assign CDR3 sequences and most-parsimonious VDJ recombination scenarios. A later analysis defined each TCR beta chain by its CDR3 amino acid sequence plus V-gene family, and excluded reads lacking a unique V-gene family. A later analysis removed 592 highly shared, low-generation-probability nucleotide sequences to deal with suspected cross-contamination and a sequencing artifact. For each public chain, a later analysis derived a clonal expansion index from normalized ranks of inferred template counts within each repertoire. Generation probabilities in a later analysis came from a VDJ recombination model fitted to out-of-frame rearrangements, and those results were checked against IGoR. In a later analysis, hypergeometric tests were used to score TCR-TCR, TCR-HLA and TCR-CMV co-occurrence, with a repertoire-size bias correction applied to TCR pairs. In a later analysis, false discovery rates were estimated by permuting HLA or CMV assignments 20 times. In a later analysis, co-occurring TCRs were grouped using DBSCAN, with TCRdist sequence similarity added in when clustering inside HLA-allele-positive subsets. For co-occurrence clustering, repertoires with fewer than 30,000 or more than 120,000 public chains were excluded, along with about five repertoires with anomalous nucleotide sharing. Not all clones reach the TCRdb copy of this immuneACCESS table, which keeps in-frame sequences only. Checked studies attribute under half of the gap to unresolved V genes and leave the rest unexplained. V, J and clone size are those of that table, while D and trimming were read from the DNA. The sample table lists 200,000 to 250,000 clones, just over 75% of them with a count of one. Around 2.9% of the sample is taken by the ten largest.

Concerning this clone: Its antigen target is currently unknown. The input lacks base qualities; no much larger clone sits a single base away.

Results and caveats for the whole study, not just this receptor: In a later analysis, 16,951 TCR beta sequences were associated with specific HLA alleles at a false discovery rate of 0.05. A group of highly shared sequence variants was considered likely to be a technical artifact of the sequencing pipeline. Most TCR sequences were seen in very few donors, while some public TCRs were found in many individuals. In a later analysis, TCR association rates were found to vary across HLA loci, with the most associated TCRs seen for DRB1 alleles and the fewest for HLA-C alleles. Roughly uniform sequencing depth across donors was assumed in presence/absence analyses, although this assumption may not hold. Compared with the roughly 670-donor mean, donors in an Asian-associated ancestry cluster had fewer N-insertions in productive TCRs, according to a later genetic analysis. The only immune exposure information available for the cohort was CMV serostatus. In a later analysis, most CMV-associated TCR beta chains were found to appear HLA-restricted, with HLA associations seemingly driven largely by CMV exposure. Several of the top co-occurrence clusters appeared to be linked to parvovirus B19, influenza, CMV and Epstein-Barr virus, according to a later analysis. A further reported finding was that TCR beta sequences accurately predicted the HLA-A and HLA-B alleles for most subjects in the first cohort. Strong co-occurrence of HLA alleles, especially DR and DQ, made assigning TCR associations to individual alleles difficult. Over 15 rarely observed V segments, including chromosome 9 orphons, were excluded from the earlier analysis of several hundred of the donors because counts were too low. A few of the identified cytomegalovirus-associated TCR beta chains were confirmed in vitro to be specific for cytomegalovirus antigens. In both the original and validation cohorts, the classifier was reported to diagnose cytomegalovirus status with high specificity and sensitivity. An association between a missense DCLRE1C variant and V-gene and J-gene trimming of TCR beta chains was found in a later genetic analysis and replicated in an independent cohort. The cohort was sequenced for TCR beta chains only, and without alpha or paired-chain data the features that could be detected were limited. Linkage disequilibrium might explain the correlated functional status among segregating V segments, but an unknown experimental factor could not be excluded. The authors suggested that the approach could potentially be generalized to other disease states and immunological phenotypes. Because some donors lacked HLA typing at each locus, the association tests relied only on the typed subset. In an earlier analysis of some 540 of the donors, most TCR beta V segments appeared in productive rearrangements about 87% or about 30% of the time, broadly matching IMGT annotations. In a later analysis, HLA-associated TCR beta chains showed more clonal expansion and lower generation probabilities than non-associated chains that were equally common. The study gave a list of roughly 150 TCR beta chains associated with cytomegalovirus.

Sequenced sample: PBMCs. The receptor was isolated from a woman aged 55-70 years in good health and CMV-seropositive.

In nucleotides, the sequence is TGTGCCAGCAGCCTTGGGGCTCGAAACACCATATATTTT. Translated, this gives CASSLGARNTIYF. The V and J genes are TRBV7-2 and TRBJ1-3; TRBD1 could be the D gene, as 5 bases match. From the cysteine through the phenylalanine, the CDR3 covers 13 amino acids. Left in the record is the CDR3 DNA by itself, 39 bases read in frame from the first base. V loses 5 bases of germline sequence and J loses 5 bases, and the interval between the two ends is 10 bases. Sequences SGHTA (CDR1) and FQGNSA (CDR2) are obtained from the germline V gene.